These 21 T cell receptor beta chains share one sample of origin, sequenced in a study of memory CD4+ T cells and cytomegalovirus serostatus. The sort gate was single viable CD3+CD4+CD8-CD45RO+ cells for memory CD4+ T cells. The protocol was immunoSEQ multiplex PCR, while the TCRdb copy is restricted to in-frame clones and leaves out a portion. Among about 80,000 clones, approximately 84% were seen once, and the ten largest hold roughly 0.85%. Sequencing input: memory CD4+ T cells from blood. The source is an adult in good health and CMV-seronegative.

This clone has more than one count but fewer than ten. This chain uses TRBV28 with TRBJ2-7; D is unresolved. CDR3 length: 11 amino acids. Germline CDR1 and CDR2: MDHEN and SYDVKM. The ends were cut back, 4 bases at V and 0 bases at J, with 1 base in the middle. CDR3 nucleotides: TGTGCCAGCAGTTCCTCCTACGAGCAGTACTTC. Translation: CASSSSYEQYF.

The V and J genes are TRBV29-1 and TRBJ1-1, with D hard to call. Trimming cost V 6 bases and J 5 bases, with 19 bases left between them. CDR1 SQVTM and CDR2 ANQGSEA come from the germline V gene. The CDR3 loop spans 14 amino acids. The CDR3 protein is CSVCPTWACTEAFF. CDR3 bases: TGCAGCGTCTGCCCGACATGGGCTTGTACTGAAGCTTTCTTT.

This clone was recorded only once. The chain has TRBV10-2 and TRBJ2-5; weak D call: TRBD2 (5 bases). The V end was cut by 8 bases, the J end by 3 bases, with 10 bases between. In germline, CDR1 is WSHSY, CDR2 SAAADI. The CDR3 length is 12 residues. CDR3 nucleotides: TGCGCCAGCGGGCGGGCAGAAGAGACCCAGTACTTC. It is translated as CASGRAEETQYF.

The chain is built from TRBV19 and TRBJ2-2, with D possibly being TRBD2 (5 bases). CDR1 and CDR2 (germline): LNHDA, SQIVND (reference sequence). V lost 5 bases to trimming and J lost 2 bases, with 9 bases between them. The CDR3 contains 14 residues. CDR3 in DNA: TGTGCCAGTAGTGCCGGGGTTAACACCGGGGAGCTGTTTTTT. It yields the protein CASSAGVNTGELFF.

As to this clone: The germline gene is not matched at one end of the junction; a read error may be the cause. This rearrangement joins TRBV7-7 to TRBJ2-1, with 7 bases that match TRBD2. The CDR3 consists of 15 residues. The germline CDR1 and CDR2 sequences are SSHAT and FNYEAQ (reference sequence). CDR3 protein: CASSLDGGNYNEQFF. The CDR3 coding sequence is TGTGCTAGCAGCTTAGACGGGGGGAACTACAATGAGCAGTTCTTC.

V and J are TRBV19 and TRBJ1-6, with TRBD1 matching 7 bases. V was pared by 7 bases and J by 0 bases, with 9 bases of the junction left unmatched. The germline V gene has CDR1 LNHDA and CDR2 SQIVND (reference sequence). This CDR3 has 17 amino acids. CDR3: CASTPGQQNSYNSPLHF. In DNA, the CDR3 is TGTGCCAGTACCCCGGGACAGCAAAACTCCTATAATTCACCCCTCCACTTT.

The chain has TRBV18 and TRBJ1-1; D is undetermined. V was shortened by 2 bases and J by 7 bases, with 14 bases between the two germline ends. Germline CDR1 is KGHSH and CDR2 is LQKENI. The CDR3 spans 14 residues. The DNA for the CDR3 is TGTGCCAGCTCACCATTTGGAAGGGCTAATGAAGCTTTCTTT. This gives the protein CASSPFGRANEAFF.

This sequence joins TRBV2 and TRBJ1-1; D is ambiguous. Trimming pared 1 base from V and 10 bases from J, leaving 10 bases between. Looked up from germline, CDR1 is SNHLY and CDR2 is FYNNEI. The CDR3 has 12 amino acids. The CDR3 region is CASSEDVVRAFF. CDR3 bases: TGTGCCAGCAGTGAAGATGTAGTTAGAGCTTTCTTT.

This sequence joins TRBV5-4 and TRBJ2-7; D uncertain. Germline assignment: CDR1 SGHNT and CDR2 YYREEE (reference sequence). The CDR3 consists of 14 residues. The V and J ends lost 3 bases and 4 bases respectively, with 14 bases between them. The CDR3 region has the DNA TGTGCCAGCAGCTCTTACAGCCGTCCGTACGAGCAGTACTTC. This codes for CASSSYSRPYEQYF.

The rearrangement uses TRBV4-3 and TRBJ1-4; 9 nucleotides align to TRBD1. CDR1 LGHNA and CDR2 YSLEER come from the germline V gene. V was clipped by 4 bases and J by 8 bases; unmatched bases: 11. The CDR3 has 16 residues. The CDR3, as DNA: TGCGCCAGCAGCCGCTCACCGGGACAGGGTAGGGAAAAACTGTTTTTT. It translates to CASSRSPGQGREKLFF.

This chain joins TRBV5-1 and TRBJ1-1, with 8 bases fitting TRBD1. This CDR3 has 19 amino acids. Germline CDR1 and CDR2: SGHRS and YFSETQ. Trimming took 2 bases from V and 0 from J; bases not matched to a gene: 15. The CDR3 DNA sequence: TGCGCCAGCAGCTTCTCGGGGTCACCGCAGGGGGCCTTGAACACTGAAGCTTTCTTT. Translation: CASSFSGSPQGALNTEAFF.

This clone appeared once. This chain joins TRBV9 and TRBJ2-7, with TRBD1 matching over 7 bases. Trimming cost V 3 bases and J 7 bases; bases outside gene matches: 7. Germline V gives CDR1 SGDLS, CDR2 YYNGEE. The CDR3 loop spans 13 amino acids. This CDR3 is CASSESTGVEQYF. The CDR3 DNA is TGTGCCAGCAGCGAGAGCACAGGGGTAGAGCAGTACTTC.

About this clone: One end of the junction is discordant with germline, which a read error may explain. The V call is TRBV7-7, the J call TRBJ2-5, with 14 bases that match TRBD2. Germline lookup yields CDR1 SSHAT and CDR2 FNYEAQ (reference sequence). This CDR3 spans 16 amino acids. CDR3 loop: CASSLGLAGEQETQYF. The CDR3 DNA is TGTGCTAGCAGCTTGGGACTAGCGGGAGAGCAAGAGACCCAGTACTTC.

The chain links TRBV18 to TRBJ2-5; D not resolved. This CDR3 contains 18 residues. CDR1 and CDR2 (germline): KGHSH, LQKENI. The V end was cut by 6 bases, the J end by 3 bases, with 26 bases between. CDR3 sequence (DNA): TGTGCCAGCTCTTATTACCAACGAAACCGGGTCTCCGAAGAGACCCAGTACTTC. This sequence encodes CASSYYQRNRVSEETQYF.

The rearrangement uses TRBV29-1 and TRBJ1-3, with D possibly matching TRBD1 (6 bases). Germline V gene sequence: CDR1 SQVTM, CDR2 ANQGSEA. Deletions cut 7 bases from V and 4 bases from J, with 17 bases between. The CDR3 loop spans 14 amino acids. The CDR3 spells CSARQGTAGNTIYF. The CDR3 region has the DNA TGCAGCGCCCGCCAGGGGACGGCAGGAAACACCATATATTTT.

This chain connects TRBV6-6 to TRBJ1-1; D not resolved. Trimming left V 2 bases short and J 5 bases short, with 9 bases between. This CDR3 has 13 amino acids. Germline values: CDR1 MNHNY, CDR2 SVGAGI (reference sequence). CDR3 sequence (DNA): TGTGCCAGCAGTTACGGGGTTGATACTGAAGCTTTCTTT. This translates into CASSYGVDTEAFF.

This rearrangement joins TRBV7-6 to TRBJ2-3, with a tentative D call TRBD2 (7 bases). V gave up 4 bases and J gave up 7 bases, with 15 bases separating them. This CDR3 has 14 residues. Germline CDR1 and CDR2: SGHVS and FNYEAQ. In nucleotides, the CDR3 is TGTGCCAGCAGCTCCGGGGGGCCGGCGCATACGCAGTATTTT. The encoded protein is CASSSGGPAHTQYF.

For the CDR3, the DNA is TGCGCCAGCAGTGAAGCGGGACAGGGGTACACAGATACGCAGTATTTT. This gives the protein CASSEAGQGYTDTQYF. This chain uses TRBV10-2 with TRBJ2-3, with 10 positions matching TRBD1. In germline, CDR1 is WSHSY, CDR2 SAAADI. Trimming cost V 3 bases and J 2 bases; bases outside gene matches: 5. The CDR3 runs 16 residues.

The chain employs TRBV11-2 and TRBJ1-2; D not certain. Between the trimmed V and J ends, which lost 4 bases and 2 bases, there was a span of 14 bases. Germline assignment: CDR1 SGHAT and CDR2 FQNNGV. The CDR3 spans 15 residues. The CDR3 is CASSSPRVENYGYTF. In DNA form, the CDR3 reads TGTGCCAGCAGCTCCCCGCGGGTAGAGAACTATGGCTACACCTTC.

CDR3 sequence reads: CASSKTRTGGSNQPQHF. CDR3 nucleotides: TGTGCCAGCAGCAAAACCCGGACAGGGGGCAGCAATCAGCCCCAGCATTTT. The genes are TRBV21-1 and TRBJ1-5; the D call TRBD1 from the table was never checked on the DNA. TRBV21-1 is termed a pseudogene. CDR3 length: 17 residues.

The chain has TRBV6-5 and TRBJ2-7; D perhaps matches TRBD2 (6 bases). Germline V gene sequence: CDR1 MNHEY, CDR2 SVGAGI. Trimming took off 4 bases at V and 6 bases at J, with 13 bases between the two ends. The CDR3 loop spans 13 amino acids. The CDR3 region is CASSSTEGSEQYF. DNA of the CDR3: TGTGCCAGCAGTTCCACGGAGGGGAGCGAGCAGTACTTC.